Presented here are 11 T cell receptor beta chains from one specimen sequenced in a study of shared clonotypes between healthy human individuals. Produced via immunoSEQ multiplex PCR; TCRdb's table is partial and in-frame only. The sample has about 680,000 clones, about two thirds seen once; the top ten hold 1.8%. The sequenced sample consisted of memory CD4+ T cells sorted from blood. Subset of the sample: CD45RA-negative fraction. The source of these receptors is a woman aged 25 to 39 in good health.

This clone has only one observation. The chain joins TRBV5-4 to TRBJ1-1; D gene unclear. CDR3 length: 14 residues. V gave up 6 bases and J gave up 2 bases, with 14 bases separating them. The V gene's germline CDR1 is SGHNT and CDR2 YYREEE (reference sequence). This CDR3 is CASTIGNGNTEAFF. CDR3 sequence (DNA): TGTGCCAGCACAATAGGCAACGGTAACACTGAAGCTTTCTTT.

In this sample, this clone turned up once. J is TRBJ1-2 and V is TRBV2; 7 nucleotides line up with TRBD1. V lost 8 bases to trimming and J lost 3 bases; unmatched junction nucleotides: 6. Germline-derived CDR1 and CDR2 are SNHLY and FYNNEI. The CDR3 is made up of 13 amino acids. This CDR3 is CASGRGLDYGYTF. Written as DNA, the CDR3 is TGTGCCAGCGGGAGGGGGCTCGACTATGGCTACACCTTC.

The V gene is TRBV11-2, the J gene TRBJ2-5; 7 nucleotides line up with TRBD2. Per the germline V gene, CDR1 is SGHAT and CDR2 is FQNNGV. V shed 3 bases and J 5 bases; nucleotides not matched to a gene: 15. The CDR3 is 17 residues long. CDR3 sequence (DNA): TGTGCCAGCAGCTTTAAGACTCTAGCGGCCACGAGGGAGACCCAGTACTTC. Encoded protein: CASSFKTLAATRETQYF.

The CDR3 bases are TGTGCCATCAGTGTGGAGGGTGGAAGGGGCGAATACAATGAGCAGTTCTTC. Protein product: CAISVEGGRGEYNEQFF. The genes are TRBV10-3 and TRBJ2-1; maybe TRBD2 (6 bases). The CDR3 consists of 17 residues. The germline V gene encodes CDR1 ENHRY and CDR2 SYGVKD. Trimming cost V 4 bases and J 4 bases, with 20 bases left between them.

Here the CDR3 reads CASSLGQEPEKLFF. Written as DNA, the CDR3 is TGTGCCAGCAGCTTAGGACAGGAACCTGAAAAACTGTTTTTT. The chain has TRBV11-2 and TRBJ1-4; possibly TRBD1 for D (6 bases). Looked up from germline, CDR1 is SGHAT and CDR2 is FQNNGV. V was pared by 1 base and J by 7 bases, with 10 bases between. This CDR3 is 14 amino acids long.

This clone showed up many times. The chain has TRBV25-1 and TRBJ2-7, with a possible D match to TRBD1 (6 bases). Germline V gene data show CDR1 as MGHDK and CDR2 as SYGVNS. The V end lost 1 base, the J end lost 7 bases, and 11 bases lay between the germline ends. CDR3 length: 13 residues. CDR3 bases: TGTGCCAGCAGTGAATCGGGTCAGGGGGAGCAGTACTTC. Amino acid sequence: CASSESGQGEQYF.

The chain is built from TRBV7-2 and TRBJ2-5; possibly TRBD2 for D (5 bases). CDR1 and CDR2 from the germline V gene are SGHTA and FQGNSA. The V end lost 5 bases, the J end lost 1 base, and 14 bases lay between the germline ends. This CDR3 is built from 15 residues. CDR3 DNA: TGTGCCAGCAGCCCCAATGCACTAGTCCAAGAGACCCAGTACTTC. Residues: CASSPNALVQETQYF. Filled out from reference TRBV7-2 and TRBJ2-5, the complete variable domain reads GAGVSQSPSNKVTEKGKDVELRCDPISGHTALYWYRQSLGQGLEFLIYFQGNSAPDKSGLPSDRFSAERTGGSVSTLTIQRTQQEDSAVYLCASSPNALVQETQYFGPGTRLLVL.

This clone was observed many times. The V gene is TRBV6-5, the J gene TRBJ1-5; unclear D gene. Trimming stripped 6 bases from V and 0 bases from J, with 9 bases between. This CDR3 is 14 amino acids long. The V gene's germline CDR1 is MNHEY and CDR2 SVGAGI. In DNA, the CDR3 is TGTGCCAGCAGCCCCGAGTATAGCAATCAGCCCCAGCATTTT. Protein product: CASSPEYSNQPQHF.

The rearrangement links TRBV2 to TRBJ2-7; D remains unclear. CDR3 length: 15 residues. Germline CDR1 is SNHLY and CDR2 is FYNNEI. Trimming left V 6 bases short and J 2 bases short, with 17 bases between. CDR3 region: CASRRGESITYEQYF. Here the CDR3 DNA reads TGTGCCAGCAGGCGCGGAGAGTCCATTACCTACGAGCAGTACTTC.

The rearrangement joins TRBV7-2 to TRBJ2-7; 9 bases match TRBD1. CDR3 length: 15 amino acids. The V gene end was trimmed by 5 bases and the J gene end by 7 bases; junction bases not matched to a gene: 12. From germline, CDR1 is SGHTA and CDR2 FQGNSA. CDR3: CASSPTTGGVWEQYF. The CDR3 nucleotides read TGTGCCAGCAGCCCAACGACAGGGGGTGTTTGGGAGCAGTACTTC.

This clone was detected ten times or more. The V gene is TRBV7-9, the J gene TRBJ2-7, with 9 bases matching TRBD1. This CDR3 spans 16 amino acids. Germline-derived CDR1 and CDR2 are SEHNR and FQNEAQ (reference sequence). V shed 5 bases, J shed 4 bases, and the junction held 12 bases outside the gene matches. The DNA for the CDR3 is TGTGCCAGCAGCCTAGAGCCGGGACAGGGACTATACGAGCAGTACTTC. Translated: CASSLEPGQGLYEQYF. The full variable domain, in which reference TRBV7-9 and TRBJ2-7 provide the parts outside the CDR3, is DTGVSQNPRHKITKRGQNVTFRCDPISEHNRLYWYRQTLGQGPEFLTYFQNEAQLEKSRLLSDRFSAERPKGSFSTLEIQRTEQGDSAMYLCASSLEPGQGLYEQYFGPGTRLTVT.